Listed below are T cell receptor beta chains from one sample, sequenced in a study of T cell repertoires in ileal Crohn's disease. Sequenced by immunoSEQ multiplex PCR; TCRdb stores in-frame clones only, minus some. In the table there are around 700 clones, approximately 95% of which are singletons. The source material was ileal tissue. Every receptor here comes from an adult with Crohn's disease. CDR3s include the opening cysteine and the closing phenylalanine or tryptophan. A D gene is named only where the DNA matches it firmly. Rows may omit the clone size; those that give it use once, few, many or a size class.

D gene,V gene,clone size,J gene,CDR3 protein,CDR3 DNA
NA,TRBV12-1,NA,TRBJ2-2,CASSLYRAGGELFF,TGTGCCAGCAGCTTATACAGGGCTGGCGGGGAGCTGTTTTTT
TRBD2,TRBV6-6,once,TRBJ2-7,CASRGPGTSGRLQQYF,TGTGCCAGCCGAGGACCCGGGACTAGCGGGAGGCTTCAGCAGTACTTC
NA,TRBV6-4,NA,TRBJ2-1,CASPETDEQFF,TGTGCCAGCCCCGAAACCGATGAGCAGTTCTTC
TRBD1,TRBV18,NA,TRBJ1-5,CASSRTGADRPQHF,TGTGCCAGCTCACGGACAGGCGCAGATCGGCCCCAGCATTTT
NA,TRBV5-1,NA,TRBJ1-1,CASSLDVGFTEAFF,TGCGCCAGCAGCCTGGACGTAGGGTTCACTGAAGCTTTCTTT
TRBD1,TRBV7-9,NA,TRBJ2-1,CASSLTQGDYNEQFF,TGTGCCAGCAGCTTAACACAGGGGGACTACAATGAGCAGTTCTTC
TRBD2,TRBV18,NA,TRBJ2-1,CASSLTSGSHNEQFF,TGTGCCAGCTCACTTACTAGCGGGAGCCACAATGAGCAGTTCTTC
NA,TRBV7-2,NA,TRBJ2-7,CASSLGPKDEQYF,TGTGCCAGCAGCTTGGGTCCCAAGGACGAGCAGTACTTC
NA,TRBV7-9,NA,TRBJ2-3,CASSLGRSTDTQYF,TGTGCCAGCAGCTTAGGCCGGAGCACAGATACGCAGTATTTT
NA,TRBV30,NA,TRBJ1-5,CAWSAGTDIYSNQPQHF,TGTGCCTGGAGTGCCGGGACCGATATCTATAGCAATCAGCCCCAGCATTTT
NA,TRBV7-9,NA,TRBJ2-7,CASSFGRGTYEQYF,TGTGCCAGCAGCTTCGGTCGGGGTACCTACGAGCAGTACTTC
NA,TRBV6-1,NA,TRBJ1-5,CASSDRPLNQPQHF,TGTGCCAGCAGTGACCGCCCTTTAAATCAGCCCCAGCATTTT
TRBD1,TRBV10-3,NA,TRBJ2-5,CAMGQGNQETQYF,TGTGCCATGGGACAGGGCAACCAAGAGACCCAGTACTTC
NA,TRBV28,NA,TRBJ1-1,CASSLLAPTDTEAFF,TGTGCCAGCAGTTTATTGGCTCCGACAGACACTGAAGCTTTCTTT
NA,TRBV4-1,NA,TRBJ1-6,CASSQRPGHGSSYNSPLHF,TGCGCCAGCAGCCAACGGCCGGGCCACGGTAGCTCCTATAATTCACCCCTCCACTTT
TRBD2,TRBV4-1,once,TRBJ2-1,CASRTSGGATYNEQFF,TGCGCCAGCAGGACTAGCGGGGGGGCAACCTACAATGAGCAGTTCTTC
NA,TRBV27,NA,TRBJ2-7,CASSLGYEQYF,TGTGCCAGCAGTTTAGGCTACGAGCAGTACTTC
NA,TRBV2,NA,TRBJ1-2,CASRDSGVYGYTF,TGTGCCAGCCGGGACTCAGGGGTCTATGGCTACACCTTC
TRBD1,TRBV7-3,NA,TRBJ2-1,CASSLMTGGDNEQFF,TGTGCCAGCAGCTTAATGACAGGGGGGGACAATGAGCAGTTCTTC
TRBD2,TRBV5-1,NA,TRBJ2-3,CASSGGSGGDTQYF,TGCGCCAGCAGTGGCGGGAGCGGGGGAGATACGCAGTATTTT
TRBD2,TRBV12-5,NA,TRBJ2-1,CASGLPPTSFGINEQFF,TGTGCTAGTGGTTTGCCCCCGACTAGCTTCGGAATCAATGAGCAGTTCTTC
NA,TRBV7-8,NA,TRBJ1-1,CASSLGGQKAFF,TGTGCCAGCAGCTTAGGGGGACAAAAAGCTTTCTTT
TRBD1,TRBV7-3,NA,TRBJ1-2,CASSPRQGYGYTF,TGTGCCAGCAGCCCCCGACAGGGTTATGGCTACACCTTC
NA,TRBV2,NA,TRBJ2-7,CASWDQGDINYEQYF,TGTGCCAGCTGGGATCAAGGGGACATTAACTACGAGCAGTACTTC
NA,TRBV11-1,once,TRBJ1-5,CASRSPYSNQPQHF,TGTGCCAGCAGAAGTCCGTATAGCAATCAGCCCCAGCATTTT
TRBD2,TRBV5-8,once,TRBJ2-7,CASSLLGAGGYEQYF,TGTGCCAGCAGCCTCCTCGGGGCGGGAGGGTACGAGCAGTACTTC
NA,TRBV6-1,NA,TRBJ1-1,CASSAWSSMNTEAFF,TGTGCCAGCAGTGCATGGAGCAGTATGAACACTGAAGCTTTCTTT
TRBD2,TRBV2,once,TRBJ2-7,CASSEGGGNEQYF,TGTGCCAGCAGTGAAGGGGGAGGGAACGAGCAGTACTTC
NA,TRBV7-9,NA,TRBJ2-7,CASSLEGLSSYEQYF,TGTGCCAGCAGCTTAGAGGGTCTGAGCTCCTACGAGCAGTACTTC
NA,TRBV7-9,NA,TRBJ1-2,CASSLNGGGYGYTF,TGTGCCAGCAGCTTAAACGGGGGCGGCTATGGCTACACCTTC
NA,TRBV10-1,once,TRBJ2-2,CASNSGSNTGELFF,TGCGCCAGCAATTCAGGATCGAACACCGGGGAGCTGTTTTTT
NA,TRBV29-1,NA,TRBJ2-2,CSAGPGPDTGELFF,TGCAGCGCCGGACCGGGACCCGATACTGGGGAGCTGTTTTTT
TRBD1,TRBV5-1,NA,TRBJ2-7,CASSLRTGGTYEQYF,TGCGCCAGCAGCTTGAGAACAGGGGGTACCTACGAGCAGTACTTC
TRBD1,TRBV13,NA,TRBJ2-7,CASSLGGTGDREQYF,TGTGCCAGCAGCTTAGGGGGGACAGGGGATAGGGAGCAGTACTTC
NA,TRBV7-3,NA,TRBJ2-3,CASSLGTDTQYF,TGTGCCAGCAGCTTAGGGACAGATACGCAGTATTTT
NA,TRBV7-2,NA,TRBJ2-7,CASSALPGSSYEQYF,TGTGCCAGCAGCGCCCTCCCCGGGAGCTCCTACGAGCAGTACTTC
NA,TRBV4-1,NA,TRBJ1-1,CASSHGTRNTEAFF,TGCGCCAGCAGCCACGGGACACGGAACACTGAAGCTTTCTTT
NA,TRBV6-5,NA,TRBJ1-4,CASSYVGREKLFF,TGTGCCAGCAGTTACGTTGGACGAGAAAAACTGTTTTTT
TRBD1,TRBV10-3,NA,TRBJ1-2,CAISESPGTGGSSYGYTF,TGTGCCATCAGTGAGTCGCCTGGGACAGGGGGATCCAGCTATGGCTACACCTTC
NA,TRBV7-9,NA,TRBJ1-3,CASTQMGVGNTIYF,TGTGCCAGCACCCAAATGGGGGTTGGAAACACCATATATTTT
TRBD1,TRBV6-6,NA,TRBJ1-1,CATQGQEYTEAFF,TGTGCCACCCAGGGACAGGAGTACACTGAAGCTTTCTTT
TRBD2,TRBV11-3,once,TRBJ2-1,CASSLRSGGTYNEQFF,TGTGCCAGCAGCTTAAGGAGCGGGGGAACCTACAATGAGCAGTTCTTC
NA,TRBV9,NA,TRBJ2-7,CASSVGRGSYEQYF,TGTGCCAGCAGCGTAGGGCGAGGCTCCTACGAGCAGTACTTC
TRBD1,TRBV18,NA,TRBJ1-3,CASSPGQGIRNTIYF,TGTGCCAGCTCACCAGGACAGGGGATTAGAAACACCATATATTTT
NA,TRBV5-1,NA,TRBJ2-1,CASSFGQSSYNEQFF,TGCGCCAGCAGCTTCGGACAGAGCTCCTACAATGAGCAGTTCTTC
NA,TRBV11-2,NA,TRBJ1-6,CASSAGPFYNSPLHF,TGTGCCAGCAGCGCGGGTCCGTTCTATAATTCACCCCTCCACTTT
NA,TRBV6-5,NA,TRBJ1-2,CASSYSVGVDILGYTF,TGTGCCAGCAGTTACTCTGTGGGGGTAGATATACTGGGCTACACCTTC
NA,TRBV5-4,NA,TRBJ1-1,CASSFVGATEAFF,TGTGCCAGCAGCTTCGTCGGGGCCACTGAAGCTTTCTTT
TRBD2,TRBV7-9,NA,TRBJ2-7,CASSASGRSYEQYF,TGTGCCAGCAGCGCTAGCGGACGCTCCTACGAGCAGTACTTC
NA,TRBV11-3,NA,TRBJ2-5,CASSLGGTSGETQYF,TGTGCCAGCAGCTTAGGTGGGACGTCGGGAGAGACCCAGTACTTC
NA,TRBV7-2,NA,TRBJ1-3,CASSPMAGAGNTIYF,TGTGCCAGCAGCCCCATGGCGGGGGCTGGAAACACCATATATTTT
TRBD1,TRBV5-4,NA,TRBJ1-2,CASSQARQGRYGYTF,TGTGCCAGCAGCCAAGCGAGACAGGGGCGATATGGCTACACCTTC
NA,TRBV6-5,NA,TRBJ1-2,CASIRGAGPNYGYTF,TGTGCCAGCATCAGAGGGGCCGGACCCAACTATGGCTACACCTTC
NA,TRBV7-9,NA,TRBJ2-5,CASTRRSAETQYF,TGTGCCAGCACCCGGAGGAGCGCGGAGACCCAGTACTTC
NA,TRBV7-9,NA,TRBJ2-7,CASSFVGGVGEQYF,TGTGCCAGCAGCTTCGTCGGGGGAGTAGGCGAGCAGTACTTC
NA,TRBV5-4,NA,TRBJ1-2,CASSLQGNYGYTF,TGTGCCAGCAGCCTACAGGGAAACTATGGCTACACCTTC
NA,TRBV14,NA,TRBJ2-7,CASSLGDYEQYF,TGTGCCAGCAGCCTCGGGGATTACGAGCAGTACTTC
NA,TRBV9,NA,TRBJ1-1,CASSGRGNSNTEAFF,TGTGCCAGCAGCGGTAGGGGCAACTCGAACACTGAAGCTTTCTTT